Below, one T cell receptor beta chain is given with its context. Its cognate antigen is unknown. The source of the sample is a study of T cell responses to AZD1222 COVID-19 vaccine. Measured with immunoSEQ multiplex PCR; TCRdb has only the in-frame clones, and not every one. The sample lists 130,000 to 150,000 clones, 75% to 95% seen once, with about 3% in the top ten. Findings and limits, study-wide: At 160-218 and 743-854, vaccine-associated CD4 TCRs were dominant, and they spanned spike. Reports indicate that nearly half of spike-specific TCRs are directed at unmutated variant regions.

The origin of this receptor is an adult in good health. The sequencing here drew on peripheral blood, taken on day 0 of MenACWY control vaccination.

The CDR3 region has the DNA TGTGCAAGTCCCACATCGCTCTCGGAGGAGATTGATAACAAGCAGTACTTC. Translation gives CASPTSLSEEIDNKQYF. This chain joins TRBV12-2 and TRBJ2-7; no check of the table's D call, TRBD2, against the DNA was made. TRBV12-2 is shown as a pseudogene. CDR3 length: 17 amino acids.